The 23 T cell receptor beta chains in this list originate from one sample, sequenced in a study of T cell responses to AZD1222 COVID-19 vaccine. Generated by immunoSEQ multiplex PCR, the TCRdb table keeps only in-frame clones and is missing some. Altogether fewer than 95,000 clones are present, about 89% being singletons, with the ten largest covering 5.5%. The source material was peripheral blood, sampled 28 days after the second AZD1222 dose. Receptors originate from an adult who received the AZD1222 COVID-19 vaccine.

This chain connects TRBV5-8 to TRBJ2-3; perhaps TRBD2 as D (6 bases). There are 15 residues in the CDR3. Germline V gene sequence: CDR1 SGHTS, CDR2 YDEGEE. V lost 0 bases, J lost 3 bases, and 11 bases lay in between. CDR3 amino acids: CASSLGGARTDTQYF. CDR3 nucleotides: TGTGCCAGCAGCTTGGGCGGGGCTCGAACAGATACGCAGTATTTT. The full variable domain, rest sourced from reference TRBV5-8 and TRBJ2-3, is EAGVTQSPTHLIKTRGQQATLRCSPISGHTSVYWYQQALGLGLQFLLWYDEGEERNRGNFPPRFSGRQFPNYSSELNVNALELEDSALYLCASSLGGARTDTQYFGPGTRLTVL.

This sequence joins TRBV5-1 and TRBJ2-1, with 10 bases fitting TRBD1. CDR1 and CDR2 (germline): SGHRS, YFSETQ. The CDR3 sequence is 14 residues long. V trimming: 3 bases; J trimming: 5 bases; junction bases outside the gene matches: 2. The CDR3 nucleotides read TGCGCCAGCAGCTGGACAGGGGGTAACAATGAGCAGTTCTTC. Translation gives CASSWTGGNNEQFF.

V usage is TRBV5-1 and J usage is TRBJ1-4; possibly TRBD1 for D (5 bases). CDR3 length: 13 amino acids. Germline V gene lookup returns CDR1 SGHRS and CDR2 YFSETQ. V lost 6 bases, J lost 8 bases, and 14 bases lay in between. In DNA, the CDR3 is TGCGCCAGCAACCTCGGGGGAGGGGAAAAACTGTTTTTT. Its protein product is CASNLGGGEKLFF.

This clone was seen just once. CDR3 sequence reads: CASSIDGQRNSPLHF. CDR3 DNA sequence: TGTGCCAGTAGTATAGATGGCCAACGGAATTCACCCCTCCACTTT. The genes are TRBV19 and TRBJ1-6; D call uncertain. Trimming pared 0 bases from V and 7 bases from J, leaving 10 bases between. This CDR3 is built from 15 residues. Germline lookup yields CDR1 LNHDA and CDR2 SQIVND (reference sequence).

The genes are TRBV27 and TRBJ1-1; a possible D gene is TRBD1 (5 bases). Germline V gene lookup returns CDR1 MNHEY and CDR2 SMNVEV (reference sequence). V gave up 6 bases and J gave up 4 bases, with 15 bases separating them. This CDR3 is built from 14 residues. The CDR3 reads CASRIMAGSTEAFF. In nucleotides, the CDR3 is TGTGCCAGCAGGATTATGGCAGGGAGCACTGAAGCTTTCTTT.

The chain joins TRBV20-1 to TRBJ2-4; 7 bases are shared with TRBD1. The CDR3 runs 11 residues. Germline-derived CDR1 and CDR2 are DFQATT and SNEGSKA (reference sequence). The CDR3 sequence: CTVDRENIQYF. The CDR3 coding sequence is TGCACCGTCGACAGGGAAAACATTCAGTACTTC.

This chain joins TRBV7-8 and TRBJ2-1; D gene unclear. V was clipped by 3 bases and J by 2 bases, with 14 bases between them. The CDR3 is made up of 16 amino acids. Per germline, CDR1 SGHVS and CDR2 FQNEAQ. The DNA of the CDR3 is TGTGCCAGCAGCTTTTCTTGGAGACCCCCCTACAATGAGCAGTTCTTC. This gives the protein CASSFSWRPPYNEQFF.

This clone is a singleton in its sample. J is TRBJ1-6 and V is TRBV15, with a tentative D call TRBD1 (5 bases). Deletions cut 0 bases from V and 0 bases from J, with 9 bases between. CDR1 LNHNV and CDR2 YYDKDF come from the germline V gene (reference sequence). CDR3 length equals 17 residues. The CDR3 region has the DNA TGTGCCACCAGCAGAGATTGGGGCAGCTCCTATAATTCACCCCTCCACTTT. It yields the protein CATSRDWGSSYNSPLHF.

In nucleotides, the CDR3 is TGTGCCAGCACCCCCCGGACAGGGAATAATCATTCACCCCTCCACTTT. Protein: CASTPRTGNNHSPLHF. The chain carries TRBV5-5 and TRBJ1-6; TRBD1 matches 8 bases. CDR3 length: 16 residues. Germline CDR1 and CDR2: SGHKS and YYEKEE (reference sequence). The junction had 13 bases not matched to a gene; V was cut back by 6 bases and J by 8 bases.

The gene calls are TRBV19 and TRBJ1-1; 7 bases match TRBD1. The CDR3 covers 17 residues. Germline V CDR1 and CDR2: LNHDA, SQIVND (reference sequence). V lost 6 bases, J lost 4 bases, and 17 bases stayed unmatched. The chain's CDR3 is CASRSKPGGYSSTEAFF. The CDR3 nucleotides read TGTGCCAGTAGATCGAAACCAGGGGGGTATTCGAGCACTGAAGCTTTCTTT. The variable domain in full, completed from reference TRBV19 and TRBJ1-1, reads DGGITQSPKYLFRKEGQNVTLSCEQNLNHDAMYWYRQDPGQGLRLIYYSQIVNDFQKGDIAEGYSVSREKKESFPLTVTSAQKNPTAFYLCASRSKPGGYSSTEAFFGQGTRLTVV.

V gene TRBV19 combines with J gene TRBJ1-2; TRBD1 matches 10 bases. J was trimmed by 4 bases and V by 3 bases; bases with no gene match: 5. The CDR3 has 15 residues. Germline V gene sequence: CDR1 LNHDA, CDR2 SQIVND (reference sequence). Here the CDR3 DNA reads TGTGCCAGTAGTATGATGACAGGGGGCCTCTATGGCTACACCTTC. This encodes CASSMMTGGLYGYTF.

The chain joins TRBV5-1 to TRBJ2-7; 10 nucleotides line up with TRBD1. The CDR3 consists of 14 residues. The germline V gene encodes CDR1 SGHRS and CDR2 YFSETQ. V gave up 6 bases and J gave up 0 bases; unmatched junction bases: 3. This CDR3 is CASTRDRGSYEQYF. The CDR3 DNA reads TGCGCCAGCACCCGGGACAGGGGCTCCTACGAGCAGTACTTC.

This clone was detected only once. V and J are TRBV30 and TRBJ1-2; unclear D gene. V was clipped by 4 bases and J by 6 bases, with 18 bases between them. The CDR3 covers 14 residues. Looked up from germline, CDR1 is GTSNPN and CDR2 is SVGIG (reference sequence). CDR3 sequence (DNA): TGTGCCTGGATTTCAGGCCCCTCAATCCATGGCTACACCTTC. Its translation is CAWISGPSIHGYTF. The whole variable domain, remainder taken from reference TRBV30 and TRBJ1-2, is SQTIHQWPATLVQPVGSPLSLECTVEGTSNPNLYWYRQAAGRGLQLLFYSVGIGQISSEVPQNLSASRPQDRQFILSSKKLLLSDSGFYLCAWISGPSIHGYTFGSGTRLTVV.

The chain is built from TRBV6-4 and TRBJ1-1; 7 nucleotides match TRBD1. This CDR3 contains 14 residues. Germline V gene lookup returns CDR1 MRHNA and CDR2 SNTAGT. Trimming cost V 2 bases and J 6 bases; bases outside gene matches: 6. The chain's CDR3 is CASSDGGQRSEAFF. DNA of the CDR3: TGTGCCAGCAGTGACGGGGGACAGAGGTCTGAAGCTTTCTTT.

V usage is TRBV11-3 and J usage is TRBJ2-2, with D unclear. The CDR3 is 13 residues long. Germline CDR1 SGHNT, CDR2 YENEEA. Trimming cost V 3 bases and J 4 bases, with 6 bases left between them. CDR3 region: CASSFTVTGELFF. The CDR3 DNA reads TGTGCCAGCAGCTTCACGGTCACCGGGGAGCTGTTTTTT.

The chain carries TRBV6-6 and TRBJ1-2, with 8 bases identical to TRBD1. CDR3 length: 14 amino acids. Looked up from germline, CDR1 is MNHNY and CDR2 is SVGAGI (reference sequence). The junction had 7 bases not matched to a gene; V was cut back by 4 bases and J by 6 bases. The CDR3 is CASSWTDREDGYTF. Here the CDR3 DNA reads TGTGCCAGCAGTTGGACGGACAGGGAGGATGGCTACACCTTC.

This clone has just one count. The chain couples TRBV6-6 to TRBJ1-5; D remains ambiguous. The CDR3 is made up of 16 amino acids. V was cut by 10 bases and J by 2 bases, with 21 bases left in between. CDR1 MNHNY and CDR2 SVGAGI come from the germline V gene (reference sequence). CDR3 sequence reads: CATAEWGFGGNQPQHF. The CDR3 coding sequence is TGTGCCACCGCAGAATGGGGATTTGGGGGCAATCAGCCCCAGCATTTT.

The rearrangement links TRBV7-2 to TRBJ2-2; D assignment may be TRBD1 or TRBD2 (5 bases each). Germline assignment: CDR1 SGHTA and CDR2 FQGNSA. This CDR3 has 13 amino acids. V gave up 5 bases and J gave up 4 bases, with 8 bases separating them. The CDR3 reads CASSRGVTGELFF. Written as DNA, the CDR3 is TGTGCCAGCAGCAGGGGAGTCACCGGGGAGCTGTTTTTT.

This clone has just a few counts. The gene calls are TRBV3-1 (or the pseudogene TRBV3-2) and TRBJ1-2, with D possibly TRBD1 on 5 matching bases. Germline V gives CDR1 LGHDT, CDR2 YNNKEL (reference sequence). Trimming took off 4 bases at V and 0 bases at J, with 18 bases between the two ends. This CDR3 region has 17 residues. The CDR3 DNA reads TGTGCCAGCAGCCGACAAGGTACGGACAAGTCTAACTATGGCTACACCTTC. It codes for CASSRQGTDKSNYGYTF.

This clone was recorded only once. This chain links TRBV19 with TRBJ1-1; D is unclear. Germline V CDR1 and CDR2: LNHDA, SQIVND (reference sequence). Trimming left V 7 bases short and J 1 base short, with 13 bases between. The CDR3 covers 14 residues. For the CDR3, the DNA is TGTGCCAGTAACCCCCCCCACAAGAACACTGAAGCTTTCTTT. This gives the protein CASNPPHKNTEAFF.

The chain combines TRBV2 with TRBJ2-7; 7 bases fit TRBD1. Germline CDR1 is SNHLY and CDR2 is FYNNEI. This CDR3 has 12 amino acids. Trimming at V came to 8 bases and at J to 3 bases, leaving 4 bases not matched to a gene. The CDR3 sequence: CASRDRSYEQYF. The CDR3 region has the DNA TGTGCCAGCCGGGACAGAAGCTACGAGCAGTACTTC.

CDR3 in amino acids: CASSQAPGQGANQPQHF. The CDR3 DNA follows: TGCGCCAGCAGCCAAGCCCCGGGACAGGGGGCAAACCAGCCCCAGCATTTT. This rearrangement joins TRBV4-1 to TRBJ1-5; TRBD1 matches at 12 bases. Germline lookup yields CDR1 MGHRA and CDR2 YSYEKL. J was trimmed by 7 bases and V by 1 base; bases with no gene match: 8. The CDR3 extends over 17 amino acids.

This chain uses TRBV12-3 or TRBV12-4 with TRBJ1-2; D is uncertain. Trimming cost V 7 bases and J 5 bases, with 14 bases left between them. The CDR3 runs to 13 residues. DNA of the CDR3: TGTGCCAGCACCGATGGATCGGGTTATGGCTACACCTTC. Its translation: CASTDGSGYGYTF.